What follows is one T cell receptor (beta chain) and its context. The antigen remains unidentified. Compared with germline, one end of the junction differs, possibly owing to a read error. TCRdb reprocessed the PCR reads via MiXCR. The sample has 20,000 to 30,000 clones; more than 15% are singletons. The data were obtained in a study of metastatic and nonmetastatic thyroid tumors. For the study at large: Malignant thyroid and benign thyroid patients provided blood and tumor or nodule tissue whose repertoires were compared.

Nobody among the patients had been given any treatment before thyroid surgery. The study's findings and limits: Benign nodules were reported to have significantly lower TCR beta diversity than malignant thyroid tumors, in blood and tumor.

Germline V lookup: CDR1 DFQATT, CDR2 SNEGSKA (reference sequence). This CDR3 comprises 16 residues. The source material was blood. The chain combines TRBV20-1 with TRBJ2-7; 7 nucleotides align to TRBD1. The receptor comes from a male donor with papillary thyroid cancer or a benign thyroid nodule (not recorded which). Some clones in this sample may be carry-over from other donors' samples. The DNA of the CDR3 is TGCAGTGCCAGAGGGGGCCAGGGTCGCAGCTCCTACGAGCAGTACTTC. Translated, it gives CSARGGQGRSSYEQYF.